These T cell receptor beta chains were read from a single sample in a study of T cell responses to AZD1222 COVID-19 vaccine. Only in-frame clones appear in the TCRdb table, and some are missing; sequencing was by immunoSEQ multiplex PCR. Of about 83,000 clones in the sample, approximately 85% are singletons; the top ten hold about 3.4%. The specimen was peripheral blood, collected 28 days after the second AZD1222 dose. These receptors originate from an adult who received the AZD1222 COVID-19 vaccine. CDR3s include the opening cysteine and the closing phenylalanine or tryptophan.

v_call,j_call,cdr3_aa
TRBV27,TRBJ1-4,CASRLEQGADEKLFF
TRBV10-3,TRBJ2-1,CAIRPGGSRDNEQFF
TRBV30,TRBJ1-2,CAWSMGRTISGGYTF
TRBV30,TRBJ2-7,CAWMTGRSFEQYF
TRBV14,TRBJ1-6,CASSEKGPRYNSPLHF
TRBV4-2,TRBJ1-4,CASSQVKEFNEKLFF
TRBV4-3,TRBJ2-5,CASSQDGWGAWETQYF
TRBV5-6,TRBJ1-2,CASSLLAGGGYTF
TRBV29-1,TRBJ2-1,CSADKNNEQFF
TRBV20-1,TRBJ2-3,CSASSIAGVFTDTQYF
TRBV9,TRBJ2-3,CASSRLAERKDTQYF
TRBV28,TRBJ2-3,CASSHSRGSSNTQYF
TRBV5-1,TRBJ2-1,CASSLALGSSYNEQFF
TRBV7-2,TRBJ1-2,CASSFRVGNYGYTF
TRBV7-9,TRBJ1-4,CASSTEKLFF